The rows below give T cell receptor beta chains drawn from one sample of a study of vaccination and CD4 T cells after COVID-19. Their cognate antigens are unknown. TCRdb recomputed calls from the PCR reads with MiXCR, one row per CDR3 protein. The table records some 10,000 distinct CDR3 sequences, 46% of them present only once. Sequencing was performed on CD4+ T cells from blood, cultured in vitro. Every receptor here comes from a human donor who had recovered from COVID-19. Each CDR3 is given with its conserved first and last residue. Each record gives: clone size, D gene, V gene, J gene, CDR3 protein, CDR3 DNA. The D gene is left open where the match is weak. Size values are once, few and many counts, or a class for expanded clones, and some rows have none.

.	TRBD1	TRBV6-5	TRBJ1-1	CASSYSTGGLGGANTEAFF	TGTGCCAGCAGTTACTCCACAGGGGGTTTAGGAGGAGCGAACACTGAAGCTTTCTTT
.	.	TRBV5-4	TRBJ1-2	CASSLEDGVGYTF	TGTGCCAGCAGCTTGGAGGACGGAGTAGGCTACACCTTC
.	.	TRBV2	TRBJ1-5	CASSEVTPSQPQHF	TGTGCCAGCAGTGAAGTAACCCCTAGTCAGCCCCAGCATTTT
few	.	TRBV24-1	TRBJ1-6	CATTRDRSYNSPLHF	TGTGCCACCACCAGGGATCGGTCCTATAATTCACCCCTCCACTTT
.	.	TRBV20-1	TRBJ1-1	CSAPNRVGNTEAFF	TGCAGTGCACCAAACAGGGTGGGGAACACTGAAGCTTTCTTT
few	.	TRBV2	TRBJ1-2	CASGRGNGYTF	TGTGCCAGCGGGAGGGGGAATGGCTACACCTTC
.	.	TRBV12-3/TRBV12-4	TRBJ2-3	CASSFAGMSQYF	TGTGCCAGCAGTTTTGCGGGGATGTCCCAGTATTTT
few	.	TRBV12-3/TRBV12-4	TRBJ2-7	CASSFNNARGGEQYF	TGTGCCAGCAGTTTCAACAACGCCAGAGGGGGCGAGCAGTACTTC
.	.	TRBV10-3	TRBJ1-4	CAISDPQGTGKLFF	TGTGCCATCAGCGATCCACAAGGGACGGGGAAACTGTTTTTT
.	TRBD1	TRBV5-1	TRBJ1-1	CASRPYYRGQGTEAFF	TGCGCCAGCAGGCCATATTACAGGGGGCAGGGAACTGAAGCTTTCTTT
few	.	TRBV5-4	TRBJ1-6	CASSNPTAGRDSPLHF	TGTGCCAGCAGCAACCCGACCGCGGGGAGGGATTCACCCCTCCACTTT
.	.	TRBV20-1	TRBJ2-1	CSARDVTRSYNEQFF	TGCAGTGCTAGAGATGTGACGAGGTCCTACAATGAGCAGTTCTTC
few	.	TRBV7-2	TRBJ1-1	CASSFGGSWTEAFF	TGTGCCAGCAGCTTTGGGGGAAGTTGGACTGAAGCTTTCTTT
few	.	TRBV6-1	TRBJ1-6	CASQVARGESPLHF	TGTGCCAGCCAAGTCGCCCGGGGCGAATCACCCCTCCACTTT
once	.	TRBV19	TRBJ1-5	CASSRFQQGTGNQPQHF	TGTGCCAGTAGTAGGTTCCAGCAGGGTACGGGCAATCAGCCCCAGCATTTT
.	.	TRBV10-3	TRBJ1-2	CAISVQELGGYTF	TGTGCCATCAGTGTGCAGGAACTGGGGGGCTACACCTTC
few	TRBD2	TRBV23-1	TRBJ2-4	CASDAKASGLNIQYF	TGCGCCAGCGATGCGAAGGCTAGCGGACTAAACATTCAGTACTTC
.	.	TRBV20-1	TRBJ1-5	CSARSAGRQPQHF	TGCAGTGCTAGATCGGCAGGCCGCCAGCCCCAGCATTTT
.	.	TRBV7-2	TRBJ1-5	CASSLRRAHNQPQHF	TGTGCCAGCAGCTTAAGGCGGGCCCATAATCAGCCCCAGCATTTT
.	.	TRBV20-1	TRBJ1-1	CSAEAGTLNTEAFF	TGCAGTGCCGAGGCCGGGACATTGAACACTGAAGCTTTCTTT
few	.	TRBV27	TRBJ1-4	CASSLSLATNEKLFF	TGTGCCAGCAGTTTATCCCTAGCAACTAATGAAAAACTGTTTTTT
few	.	TRBV6-1	TRBJ2-1	CASSARDHLRFKFF	TGTGCCAGCAGTGCCCGGGACCACCTTCGATTTAAGTTCTTC
.	.	TRBV10-3	TRBJ1-2	CAIRDGKLYGYTF	TGTGCCATCAGGGATGGGAAGTTGTATGGCTACACCTTC
.	TRBD1	TRBV2	TRBJ1-5	CASATGGLDNQPQHF	TGTGCCAGCGCGACAGGGGGCTTGGACAATCAGCCCCAGCATTTT
.	.	TRBV2	TRBJ1-3	CASRGGQGSSGNTIYF	TGTGCCAGCAGAGGGGGGCAGGGTTCCTCTGGAAACACCATATATTTT
.	TRBD2	TRBV19	TRBJ2-1	CASSIGLAGYNEQFF	TGTGCCAGTAGTATCGGACTAGCGGGTTACAATGAGCAGTTCTTC